The clone carrying this T cell receptor beta chain turned up a few times. A J-beta primer mix and a sample-barcoded 5' primer were used in a second PCR of roughly 7 to 12 cycles. One entry per CDR3 protein, called by TCRdb with MiXCR from the 5' RACE reads. Seen here are about 1 million distinct CDR3 sequences, about 25% observed once, and the top ten hold approximately 0.75%. Germline assignment: CDR1 DFQATT and CDR2 SNEGSKA (reference sequence). The CDR3 extends over 16 amino acids. These data come from a study of blood T cells in healthy people across ages. Study information: Template switching retrieved approximately one barcoded beta molecule for each two T cells.

The data were also submitted as part of a second study, on T cells of mothers and their children. That report adds: For the second PCR, the M1S primer put in sample barcodes and 2-4 random nucleotides. Around 3 million TCR beta reads per child versus over 10 million per mother.

The V and J genes are TRBV20-1 and TRBJ2-1; either TRBD1 or TRBD2 may supply D (5 bases each). The J call may be incorrect, as the DNA end agrees better with TRBJ2-7. This TCR came from a girl aged 2-15 years in good health. Sequencing was done on a sample of blood. The CDR3 sequence is CSARGGLSPYSYEQYF. CDR3 nucleotide sequence: TGCAGTGCTAGAGGGGGGTTATCACCCTACTCCTACGAGCAGTACTTC.